These 3 T cell receptor beta chains originate from one sample sequenced in a study of control samples from healthy donors and cancer patients. Sequencing used immunoSEQ multiplex PCR; TCRdb keeps in-frame clones, though not all of them. The repertoire has tens of thousands of clones, approximately 94% of them found once; the top ten carry approximately 4.8%. The source material was blood. Receptors were obtained from a woman between 18 and 29 years old in good health.

This chain links TRBV6-4 with TRBJ2-1; perhaps D is TRBD1 or TRBD2 (5 bases each). Trimming removed 0 bases from V and 4 bases from J, with 13 bases in between. Germline V gives CDR1 MRHNA, CDR2 SNTAGT. The CDR3 is 16 residues long. In nucleotides, the CDR3 is TGTGCCAGCAGTGACTCTGGGGGTTCAGGGTACAATGAGCAGTTCTTC. This gives the protein CASSDSGGSGYNEQFF.

This rearrangement joins TRBV6-5 to TRBJ1-2; D is possibly TRBD1 (5 bases). The germline V gene has CDR1 MNHEY and CDR2 SVGAGI. The CDR3 has 16 amino acids. Trimming stripped 4 bases from V and 2 bases from J, with 17 bases between. In DNA, the CDR3 is TGTGCCAGCAGTTGGGGCCCACGGGGAGTCAACTATGGCTACACCTTC. Protein product: CASSWGPRGVNYGYTF.

The J gene is TRBJ2-5, the V gene TRBV24-1, with 8 bases lining up with TRBD1. Trimming took 5 bases from V and 5 from J; bases not matched to a gene: 9. CDR1 and CDR2 from the germline V gene are KGHDR and SFDVKD. The CDR3 extends over 15 amino acids. The DNA of the CDR3 is TGTGCCACCAGTGCCCCTACAGGGGGGTTGGAGACCCAGTACTTC. Residues: CATSAPTGGLETQYF.